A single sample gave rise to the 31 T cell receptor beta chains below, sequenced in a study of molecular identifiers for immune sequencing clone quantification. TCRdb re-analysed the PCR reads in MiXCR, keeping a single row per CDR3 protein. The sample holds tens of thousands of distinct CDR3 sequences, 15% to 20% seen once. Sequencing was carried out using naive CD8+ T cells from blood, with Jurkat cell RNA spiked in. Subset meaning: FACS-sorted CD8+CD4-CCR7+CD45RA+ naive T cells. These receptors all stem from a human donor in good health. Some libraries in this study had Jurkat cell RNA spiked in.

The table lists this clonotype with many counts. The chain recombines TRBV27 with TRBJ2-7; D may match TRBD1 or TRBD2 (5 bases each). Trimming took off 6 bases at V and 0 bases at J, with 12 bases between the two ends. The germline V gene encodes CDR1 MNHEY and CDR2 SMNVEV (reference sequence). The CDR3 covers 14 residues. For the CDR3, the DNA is TGTGCCAGCAGCCGAGGGGTGACCTCCTACGAGCAGTACTTC. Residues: CASSRGVTSYEQYF.

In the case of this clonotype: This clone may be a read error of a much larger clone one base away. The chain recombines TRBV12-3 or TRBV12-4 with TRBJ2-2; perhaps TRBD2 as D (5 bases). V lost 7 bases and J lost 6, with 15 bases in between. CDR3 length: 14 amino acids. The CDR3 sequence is CASNGYSGAGELFF. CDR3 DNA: TGTGCCAGCAATGGCTATTCCGGGGCCGGGGAGCTGTTTTTT.

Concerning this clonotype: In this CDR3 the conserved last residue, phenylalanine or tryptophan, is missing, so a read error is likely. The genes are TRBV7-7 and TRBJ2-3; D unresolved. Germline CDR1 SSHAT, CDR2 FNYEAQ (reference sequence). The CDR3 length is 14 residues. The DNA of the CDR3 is TGTGCTAGCACCTCAAGGCTCCGCACAGATACGCAGTATCTT. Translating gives CASTSRLRTDTQYL.

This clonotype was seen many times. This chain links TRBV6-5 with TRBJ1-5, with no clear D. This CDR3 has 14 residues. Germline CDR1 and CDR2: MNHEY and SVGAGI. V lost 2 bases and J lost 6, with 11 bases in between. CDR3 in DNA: TGTGCCAGCAGTTACACCCGGGGAGGTCAGCCCCAGCATTTT. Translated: CASSYTRGGQPQHF.

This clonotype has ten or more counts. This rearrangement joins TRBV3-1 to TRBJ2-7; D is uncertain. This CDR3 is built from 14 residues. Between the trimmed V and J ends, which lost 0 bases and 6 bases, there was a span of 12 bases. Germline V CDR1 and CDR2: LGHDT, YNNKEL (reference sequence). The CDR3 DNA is TGTGCCAGCAGCCAAGAGAGTTGGCTGGGCGAGCAGTACTTC. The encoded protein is CASSQESWLGEQYF.

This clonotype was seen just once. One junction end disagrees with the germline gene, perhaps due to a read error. The CDR3, as DNA: TGTGCCGGCAGCTTCGGGCTACTTGGAGATACGCAGTATTTT. Translating gives CAGSFGLLGDTQYF. This chain joins TRBV27 and TRBJ2-3, with D unclear. Germline values: CDR1 MNHEY, CDR2 SMNVEV (reference sequence). CDR3 length equals 14 residues.

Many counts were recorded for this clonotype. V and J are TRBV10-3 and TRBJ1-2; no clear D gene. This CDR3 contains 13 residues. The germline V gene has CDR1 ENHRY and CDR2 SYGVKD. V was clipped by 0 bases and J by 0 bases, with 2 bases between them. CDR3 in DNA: TGTGCCATCAGTGAGTCGGCTAACTATGGCTACACCTTC. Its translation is CAISESANYGYTF.

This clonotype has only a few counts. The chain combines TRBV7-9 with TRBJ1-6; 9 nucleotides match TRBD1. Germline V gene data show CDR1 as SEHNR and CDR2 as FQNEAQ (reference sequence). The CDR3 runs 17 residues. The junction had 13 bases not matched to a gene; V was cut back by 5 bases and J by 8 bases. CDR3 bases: TGTGCCAGCAGCCCCTCCATAGCGGGACAGGGTGATTCACCCCTCCACTTT. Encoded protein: CASSPSIAGQGDSPLHF.

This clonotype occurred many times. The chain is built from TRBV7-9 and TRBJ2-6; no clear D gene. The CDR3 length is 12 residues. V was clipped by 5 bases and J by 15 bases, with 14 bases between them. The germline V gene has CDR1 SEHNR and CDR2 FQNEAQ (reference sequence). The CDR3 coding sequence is TGTGCCAGCAGCATCCCACCCCTAAACCTGACTTTC. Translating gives CASSIPPLNLTF.

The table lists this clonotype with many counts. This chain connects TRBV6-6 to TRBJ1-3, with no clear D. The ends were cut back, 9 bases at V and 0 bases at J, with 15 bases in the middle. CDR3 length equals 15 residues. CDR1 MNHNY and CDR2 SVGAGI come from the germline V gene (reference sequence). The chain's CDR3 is CASSLTSSSGNTIYF. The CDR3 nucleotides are TGTGCCAGTAGTCTTACATCGAGCTCTGGAAACACCATATATTTT.

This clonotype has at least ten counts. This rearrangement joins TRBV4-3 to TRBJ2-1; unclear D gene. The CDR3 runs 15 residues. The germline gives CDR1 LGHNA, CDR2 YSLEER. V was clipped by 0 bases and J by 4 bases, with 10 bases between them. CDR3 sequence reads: CASSQETESYNEQFF. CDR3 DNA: TGCGCCAGCAGCCAAGAAACAGAGTCTTACAATGAGCAGTTCTTC.

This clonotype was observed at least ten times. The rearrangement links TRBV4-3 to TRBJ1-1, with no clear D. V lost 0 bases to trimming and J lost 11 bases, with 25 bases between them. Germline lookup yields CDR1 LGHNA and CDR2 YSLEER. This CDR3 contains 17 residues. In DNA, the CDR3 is TGCGCCAGCAGCCAAGATCCGGGAGGACCCGGGCTAATAGGGGCTTTCTTT. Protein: CASSQDPGGPGLIGAFF.

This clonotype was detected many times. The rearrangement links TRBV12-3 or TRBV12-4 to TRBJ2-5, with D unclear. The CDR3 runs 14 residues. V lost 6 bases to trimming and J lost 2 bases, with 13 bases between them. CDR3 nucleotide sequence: TGTGCCAGCAGACCCGAAAACACTCAAGAGACCCAGTACTTC. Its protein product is CASRPENTQETQYF.

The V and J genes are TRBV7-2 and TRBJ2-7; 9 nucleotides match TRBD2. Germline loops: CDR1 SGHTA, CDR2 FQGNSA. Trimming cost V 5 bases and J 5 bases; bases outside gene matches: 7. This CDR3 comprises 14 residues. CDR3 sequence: CASSRGGAMNEQYF. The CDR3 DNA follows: TGTGCCAGCAGCCGCGGGGGGGCGATGAACGAGCAGTACTTC.

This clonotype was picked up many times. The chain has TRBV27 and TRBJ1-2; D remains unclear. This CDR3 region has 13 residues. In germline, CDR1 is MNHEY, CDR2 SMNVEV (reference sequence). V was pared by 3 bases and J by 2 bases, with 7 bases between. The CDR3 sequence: CASSLTGNYGYTF. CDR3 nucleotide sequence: TGTGCCAGCAGTTTGACGGGGAACTATGGCTACACCTTC.

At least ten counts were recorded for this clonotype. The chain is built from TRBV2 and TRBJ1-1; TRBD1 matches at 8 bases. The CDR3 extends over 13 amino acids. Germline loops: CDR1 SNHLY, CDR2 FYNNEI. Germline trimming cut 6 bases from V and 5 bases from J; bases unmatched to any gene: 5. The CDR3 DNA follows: TGTGCCAGCAGGATAACAGGGGGTACTGAAGCTTTCTTT. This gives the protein CASRITGGTEAFF.

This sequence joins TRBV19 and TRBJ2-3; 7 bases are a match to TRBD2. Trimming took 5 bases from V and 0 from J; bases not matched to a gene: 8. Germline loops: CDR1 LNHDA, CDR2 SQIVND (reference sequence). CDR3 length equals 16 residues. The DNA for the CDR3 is TGTGCCAGTAGTCCACAAGCGGGGTCTAGCACAGATACGCAGTATTTT. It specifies CASSPQAGSSTDTQYF.

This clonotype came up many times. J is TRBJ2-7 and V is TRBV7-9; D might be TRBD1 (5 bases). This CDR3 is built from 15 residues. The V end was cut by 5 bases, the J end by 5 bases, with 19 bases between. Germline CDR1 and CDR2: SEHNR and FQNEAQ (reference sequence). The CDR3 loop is CASSPGHSVVNEQYF. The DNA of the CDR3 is TGTGCCAGCAGCCCCGGACACTCCGTGGTTAACGAGCAGTACTTC.

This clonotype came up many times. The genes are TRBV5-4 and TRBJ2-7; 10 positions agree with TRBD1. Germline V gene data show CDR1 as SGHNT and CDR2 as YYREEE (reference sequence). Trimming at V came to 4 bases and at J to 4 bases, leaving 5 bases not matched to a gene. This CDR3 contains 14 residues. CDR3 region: CASSLGQGIYEQYF. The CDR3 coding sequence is TGTGCCAGCAGCCTGGGACAGGGGATATACGAGCAGTACTTC.

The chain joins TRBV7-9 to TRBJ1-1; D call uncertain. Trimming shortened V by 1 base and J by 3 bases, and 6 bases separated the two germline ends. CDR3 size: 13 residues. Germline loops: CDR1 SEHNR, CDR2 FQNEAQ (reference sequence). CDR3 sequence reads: CASSLGYDTEAFF. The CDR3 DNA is TGTGCCAGCAGCTTAGGTTACGACACTGAAGCTTTCTTT.

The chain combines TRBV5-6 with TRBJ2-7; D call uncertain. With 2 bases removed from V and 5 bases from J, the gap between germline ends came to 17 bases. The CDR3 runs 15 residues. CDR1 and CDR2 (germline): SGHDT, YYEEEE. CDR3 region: CASSFTTSPAHEQYF. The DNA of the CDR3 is TGTGCCAGCAGCTTCACGACAAGCCCGGCGCACGAGCAGTACTTC.

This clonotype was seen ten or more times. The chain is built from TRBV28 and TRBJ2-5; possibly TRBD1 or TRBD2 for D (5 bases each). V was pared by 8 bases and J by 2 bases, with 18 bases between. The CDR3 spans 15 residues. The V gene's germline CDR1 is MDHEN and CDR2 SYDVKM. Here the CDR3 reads CASRNQPGRQETQYF. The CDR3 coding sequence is TGTGCCAGCCGGAACCAACCGGGACGTCAAGAGACCCAGTACTTC.

The CDR3 DNA reads as TGCGCCAGCAGCCAGAACAGGGGCGCGGGTTACGAGCAGTACTTC. Translating gives CASSQNRGAGYEQYF. The V gene is TRBV4-3, the J gene TRBJ2-7; the match to TRBD1 covers 7 bases. The V and J ends lost 3 bases and 4 bases, in that order; junction bases with no gene match: 9. CDR1 and CDR2 from the germline V gene are LGHNA and YSLEER. The CDR3 loop spans 15 amino acids.

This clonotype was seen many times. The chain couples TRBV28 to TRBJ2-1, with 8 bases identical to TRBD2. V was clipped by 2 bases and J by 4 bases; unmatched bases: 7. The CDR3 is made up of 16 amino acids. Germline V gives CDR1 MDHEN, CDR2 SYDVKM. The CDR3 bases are TGTGCCAGCAGTTTAATAAGCGGGAGAAGATACAATGAGCAGTTCTTC. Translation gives CASSLISGRRYNEQFF.

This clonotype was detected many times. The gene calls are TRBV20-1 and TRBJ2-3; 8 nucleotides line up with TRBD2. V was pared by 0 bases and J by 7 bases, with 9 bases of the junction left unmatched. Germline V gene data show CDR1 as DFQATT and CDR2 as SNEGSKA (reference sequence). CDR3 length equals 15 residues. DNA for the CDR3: TGCAGTGCTAGAGATCGGGCGGGAGGACTGAATACGCAGTATTTT. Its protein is CSARDRAGGLNTQYF.

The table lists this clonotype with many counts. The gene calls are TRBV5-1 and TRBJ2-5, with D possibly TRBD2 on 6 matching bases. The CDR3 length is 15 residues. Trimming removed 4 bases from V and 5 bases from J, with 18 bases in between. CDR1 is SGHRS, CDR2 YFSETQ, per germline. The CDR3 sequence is CASSEGLQPRETQYF. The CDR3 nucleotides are TGCGCCAGCAGCGAGGGACTCCAGCCGAGGGAGACCCAGTACTTC.

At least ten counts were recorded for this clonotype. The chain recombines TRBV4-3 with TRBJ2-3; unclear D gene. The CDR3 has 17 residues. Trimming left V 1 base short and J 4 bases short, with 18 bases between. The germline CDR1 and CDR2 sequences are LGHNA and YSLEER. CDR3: CASSQVLRGLGPDTQYF. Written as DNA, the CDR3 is TGCGCCAGCAGCCAAGTATTGAGAGGCCTTGGACCAGATACGCAGTATTTT.

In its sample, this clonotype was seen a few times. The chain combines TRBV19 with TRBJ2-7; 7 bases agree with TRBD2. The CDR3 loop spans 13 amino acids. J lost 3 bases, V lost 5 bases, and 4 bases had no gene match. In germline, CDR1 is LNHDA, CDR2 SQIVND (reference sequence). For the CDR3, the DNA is TGTGCCAGTAGTGTCGGACTAGTCTACGAGCAGTACTTC. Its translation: CASSVGLVYEQYF.

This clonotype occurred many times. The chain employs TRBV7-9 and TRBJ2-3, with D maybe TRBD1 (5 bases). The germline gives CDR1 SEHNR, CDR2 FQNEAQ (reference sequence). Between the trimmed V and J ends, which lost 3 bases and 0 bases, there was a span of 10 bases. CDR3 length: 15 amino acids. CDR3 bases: TGTGCCAGCAGCTTGACAGATACTAGCACAGATACGCAGTATTTT. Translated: CASSLTDTSTDTQYF. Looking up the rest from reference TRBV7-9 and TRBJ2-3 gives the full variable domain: DTGVSQNPRHKITKRGQNVTFRCDPISEHNRLYWYRQTLGQGPEFLTYFQNEAQLEKSRLLSDRFSAERPKGSFSTLEIQRTEQGDSAMYLCASSLTDTSTDTQYFGPGTRLTVL.

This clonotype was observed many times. Written as DNA, the CDR3 is TGTGCCAGCAGGCGGTCTTGGGGGACTGGGTCCTACGAGCAGTACTTC. Translating it yields CASRRSWGTGSYEQYF. This rearrangement joins TRBV28 to TRBJ2-7, with D possibly TRBD2 on 6 matching bases. Germline CDR1 MDHEN, CDR2 SYDVKM. V shed 6 bases and J shed 1 base, with 19 bases lying between them. The CDR3 length is 16 residues.

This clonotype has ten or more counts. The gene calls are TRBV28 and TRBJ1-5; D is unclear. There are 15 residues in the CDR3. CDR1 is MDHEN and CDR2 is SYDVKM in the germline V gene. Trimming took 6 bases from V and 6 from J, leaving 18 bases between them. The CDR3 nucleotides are TGTGCCAGCAGGAGTAAAACATCAACGGGTCAGCCCCAGCATTTT. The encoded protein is CASRSKTSTGQPQHF.